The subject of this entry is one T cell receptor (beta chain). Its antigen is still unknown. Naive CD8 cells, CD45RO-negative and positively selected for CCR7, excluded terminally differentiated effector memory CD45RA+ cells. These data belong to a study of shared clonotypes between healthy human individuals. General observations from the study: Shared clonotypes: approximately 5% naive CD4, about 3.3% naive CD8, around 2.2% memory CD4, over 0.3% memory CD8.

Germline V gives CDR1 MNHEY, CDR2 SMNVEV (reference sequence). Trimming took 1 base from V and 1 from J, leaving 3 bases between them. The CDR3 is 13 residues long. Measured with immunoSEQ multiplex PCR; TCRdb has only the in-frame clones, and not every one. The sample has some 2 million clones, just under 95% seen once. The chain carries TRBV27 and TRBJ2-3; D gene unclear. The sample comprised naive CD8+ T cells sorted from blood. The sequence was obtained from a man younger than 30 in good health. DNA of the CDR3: TGTGCCAGCAGTTTATGGCGCACAGATACGCAGTATTTT. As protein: CASSLWRTDTQYF.